The text below deals with one T cell receptor (beta chain). No antigen is known for it. Nothing much larger sits one base from this clone, and base qualities are not available. The data stem from a study of long-term antiretroviral therapy in people with HIV (dated 2022 in TCRdb). With regard to the full study: The earliest samples were collected roughly a decade before the 2015 WHO recommendation for immediate ART, at a time when ART was usually postponed until CD4 counts fell. This retrospective serial study examined whether starting ART and sustained HIV suppression were associated with changes in the composition and diversity of the TRB repertoire in peripheral blood. Among the 30 to 35 participants with HIV, eleven to twelve were female. From a few dozen adults with confirmed HIV infection, the cohort provided some 200 cryopreserved PBMC samples, gathered serially across a mean of approximately six years (range 1-12). Test extractions of a monoclonal T-cell line alongside approximately 36 polyclonal samples showed no cross-contamination during QIAcube processing.

Findings and caveats that apply to the study as a whole: Inferences about post-ART repertoire changes were limited because no data were available on ART adherence, viral resistance or therapy changes. The samples were dated from about 2003 to 2018, and the ART regimens that were used may be less effective than current ART regimens. Unsorted PBMC were profiled instead of sorted CD4+ and CD8+ T cells because pre-ART samples had limited cell numbers. A significant increase in TRB diversity was found to be associated with ART initiation, although TRB diversity was observed to remain significantly below that of transplant donor controls even after long-term ART. Because PBMC availability was limited, only the TCR beta chain was sequenced, with no alpha chain pairing. CDR3 length ranges in HIV repertoires were narrower than in controls, and network structure suggested an antigen-experienced repertoire with only a slight naive shift after ART. The repertoire was dominated across all time points by expanded TRB clones identified before ART initiation, although this dominance was seen to fluctuate and to decrease in many PLHIV after ART.

To be included, a participant needed at least one PBMC sample from before ART initiation plus at least two post-ART samples. Treatment was received in the United States of America by all participants with HIV. Before DNA extraction, cryopreserved samples of about 1-10 million PBMC were thawed and washed. At the time of the earliest PBMC sample, participants with HIV were aged between roughly 20 and 54 years. Per participant, PBMC samples came from 1-4 timepoints prior to ART initiation and 2-8 timepoints following ART initiation, for a median of 7 samples. For every participant, serial HIV viral load, CD4+ T-cell count, ART history and demographic data were obtained. Genomic DNA was extracted from unsorted PBMC with a Qiagen kit on a QIAcube, with processing performed in batches of 12 samples. The CDR3 holds 15 amino acids from the cysteine to the phenylalanine. The entry retains the CDR3 DNA only, 45 bases that are in frame from base 1. V is pruned by 4 bases and J by 5 bases, leaving 7 bases of the junction without a gene match. Sequences SGHDN (CDR1) and FVKESK (CDR2) are obtained from the germline V gene.

Sequencing of the TRB variable region was done with the immunoSEQ hsTCRB v3.0 assay at survey level resolution. The target sequencing depth for TRB was roughly 40,000-50,000 T-cell genomes per sample. TRB libraries were pooled and sequenced on an Illumina MiSeq using a v3 150-cycle kit. On the study's bioinformatics: Analysis of repertoires was carried out in R inside a reproducible Nextflow workflow spanning QC, data transformation and analysis. LymphoSeq2, an R package for AIRR-Seq data exploration, was used to implement custom analyses. A few samples yielding fewer than 5000 total TRB sequences were excluded, leaving 150 to 200 analyzed HIV repertoires. Among the 188 retained HIV repertoires, about 59 were collected before ART initiation and approximately 130 were collected after ART initiation. Repertoires were downsampled to 5000 TRB nucleotide sequences, and summary statistics were averaged over 100 downsampling iterations. Only TRB sequences with CDR3 regions of at least seven amino acids were retained for analysis. Diversity was measured with a Shannon entropy-derived clonality score and the Gini coefficient. In the repertoire networks, any two of the top 5000 CDR3 amino acid sequences were linked whenever the two sequences differed by an edit distance of one. Antigen specificity groups and MHC restriction were predicted for TRB CDR3 amino acid sequences with GLIPH2. Known CMV, EBV, HIV or tissue antigen associations were flagged by matching CDR3 amino acid sequences against VDJdb and McPAS-TCR. Pre-ART, post-ART and control groups were compared with Wilcoxon signed-rank tests and Holm-Bonferroni correction. TCRdb holds this immuneACCESS table with in-frame rearrangements only. Some clones are missing; in checked studies, unresolved V genes explain under half, and the rest has no known cause. Clonal size and the V and J genes are those of that table, whereas D and trimming came from the DNA. The sample table holds about 17,000 clones, of which about 88% were seen once. Approximately 9.2% of the sample is in the top ten clones.

This TCR was recovered from a man aged 18 to 29 with HIV. The material sequenced was unsorted PBMCs, taken 0.1 years after starting antiretroviral therapy. Recombination joined TRBV14 with TRBJ2-1; the junction holds 8 bases that match TRBD2. The CDR3 corresponds to CASSPRLAGHNEQFF. The sequenced DNA is TGTGCCAGCAGCCCCCGTCTAGCGGGCCACAATGAGCAGTTCTTC.